This passage covers 14 T cell receptor beta chains from one sample sequenced in a study of T cell responses to AZD1222 COVID-19 vaccine. Assay: immunoSEQ multiplex PCR; the TCRdb copy retains only in-frame clones and omits some. There are around 140,000 clones in the sample; around 92% occur only once, and 2.9% lies in the top ten. The material was peripheral blood, obtained on day 0 of AZD1222 vaccination. The receptors derive from an adult in good health.

The chain couples TRBV27 to TRBJ2-7, with unresolved D. CDR1 and CDR2 from the germline V gene are MNHEY and SMNVEV (reference sequence). This CDR3 contains 13 residues. Deletions cut 2 bases from V and 2 bases from J, with 7 bases between. CDR3 sequence: CASSLGSTYEQYF. The DNA for the CDR3 is TGTGCCAGCAGTTTAGGGTCAACCTACGAGCAGTACTTC.

V is TRBV30 and J is TRBJ1-6; no reliable D call. The germline V and J ends were trimmed by 2 bases and 2 bases, with 7 bases remaining between them. Germline V gene lookup returns CDR1 GTSNPN and CDR2 SVGIG (reference sequence). The CDR3 consists of 14 residues. The CDR3 sequence: CAWSSGTYNSPLHF. CDR3 nucleotides: TGTGCCTGGAGTAGTGGGACCTATAATTCACCCCTCCACTTT.

This clone was recorded once. The gene calls are TRBV7-8 and TRBJ1-5; TRBD1 is a possible D gene (6 bases). This CDR3 is built from 15 residues. Trimming removed 4 bases from V and 4 bases from J, with 14 bases in between. Germline values: CDR1 SGHVS, CDR2 FQNEAQ. The CDR3 DNA reads TGTGCCAGCAGCTCGGTGACAGGACAAAATCAGCCCCAGCATTTT. The encoded protein is CASSSVTGQNQPQHF.

The chain has TRBV7-3 and TRBJ2-1; the D gene could be TRBD1 or TRBD2 (5 bases each). The germline V gene encodes CDR1 SGHTA and CDR2 FQGTGA. Trimming shortened V by 2 bases and J by 9 bases, and 11 bases separated the two germline ends. This CDR3 spans 13 amino acids. The DNA of the CDR3 is TGTGCCAGCAGCTTAGAGGGGTTCACTGAGCAGTTCTTC. Translating gives CASSLEGFTEQFF.

The genes are TRBV24-1 and TRBJ2-7; 7 positions agree with TRBD2. The germline gives CDR1 KGHDR, CDR2 SFDVKD. The CDR3 runs to 17 residues. The V segment lost 0 bases and the J segment 0 bases; nucleotides outside the gene matches: 7. CDR3 sequence (DNA): TGTGCCACCAGTGATTTGTTACCGGGGGGAGGCTCCTACGAGCAGTACTTC. This translates into CATSDLLPGGGSYEQYF.

V usage is TRBV5-1 and J usage is TRBJ1-4; tentatively, D is TRBD1 (6 bases). CDR1 and CDR2 from the germline V gene are SGHRS and YFSETQ. This CDR3 is 15 amino acids long. V was cut by 1 base and J by 12 bases, with 19 bases left in between. Written as DNA, the CDR3 is TGCGCCAGCAGCTTGAATCAGGGGCCTGGCGAAGAACTGTTTTTT. Amino acid sequence: CASSLNQGPGEELFF.

The chain carries TRBV12-3 or TRBV12-4 and TRBJ1-1; 7 nucleotides agree with TRBD1. The CDR3 extends over 13 amino acids. Trimming removed 3 bases from V and 8 bases from J; junction bases left unmatched: 6. The CDR3, as DNA: TGTGCCAGCAGTTTCGGGACAGCCTCCGAAGCTTTCTTT. Translation gives CASSFGTASEAFF.

The chain has TRBV7-9 and TRBJ2-3; 7 nucleotides match TRBD2. The CDR3 loop spans 15 amino acids. The trim removed 0 bases at V and 0 bases at J, leaving 0 bases unmatched. In germline, CDR1 is SEHNR, CDR2 FQNEAQ (reference sequence). Written as DNA, the CDR3 is TGTGCCAGCAGCTTAGCGGGGGGGAGCACAGATACGCAGTATTTT. Encoded protein: CASSLAGGSTDTQYF. Supplemented by reference TRBV7-9 and TRBJ2-3, the full variable domain reads DTGVSQNPRHKITKRGQNVTFRCDPISEHNRLYWYRQTLGQGPEFLTYFQNEAQLEKSRLLSDRFSAERPKGSFSTLEIQRTEQGDSAMYLCASSLAGGSTDTQYFGPGTRLTVL.

This chain connects TRBV5-3 to TRBJ2-2; 7 nucleotides line up with TRBD2. TRBV5-3 is designated an ORF whose function remains uncertain. This CDR3 region has 17 residues. V gave up 4 bases and J gave up 0 bases; unmatched junction bases: 9. Here the CDR3 DNA reads TGTGCCAGAAGCGACTATTCTAGCGGCTCGAACACCGGGGAGCTGTTTTTT. Translated: CARSDYSSGSNTGELFF.

V is TRBV4-3 and J is TRBJ2-3; TRBD1 matches at 9 bases. V lost 4 bases and J lost 11; bases outside the gene matches: 13. The germline CDR1 and CDR2 sequences are LGHNA and YSLEER. There are 15 residues in the CDR3. CDR3 residues: CASSLGQGRSDEQYF. The CDR3 DNA follows: TGCGCCAGCAGCCTGGGACAGGGACGGTCAGACGAGCAGTATTTT.

This chain uses TRBV7-9 with TRBJ2-7, with D tentatively TRBD1 or TRBD2 (7 bases each). Trimming removed 5 bases from V and 7 bases from J, with 18 bases in between. The CDR3 has 14 amino acids. Germline CDR1 is SEHNR and CDR2 is FQNEAQ (reference sequence). CDR3 nucleotide sequence: TGTGCCAGCAGCGACAGGGAGGGCCGGCGTGAGCAGTACTTC. Amino acid sequence: CASSDREGRREQYF.

The rearrangement links TRBV10-3 to TRBJ1-3; 10 bases are shared with TRBD1. V gave up 6 bases and J gave up 1 base; unmatched junction bases: 3. This CDR3 has 15 residues. Per germline, CDR1 ENHRY and CDR2 SYGVKD. The CDR3 sequence is CAIRDRGVSGNTIYF. CDR3 in DNA: TGTGCCATCAGGGACAGGGGGGTGTCTGGAAACACCATATATTTT.

The V and J genes are TRBV7-2 and TRBJ2-3, with 8 bases identical to TRBD1. V dropped 5 bases and J dropped 5; count of bases not matched to a gene: 6. This CDR3 comprises 14 residues. Germline loops: CDR1 SGHTA, CDR2 FQGNSA. Here the CDR3 reads CASSPDRGRDTQYF. For the CDR3, the DNA is TGTGCCAGCAGCCCAGACAGGGGAAGAGATACGCAGTATTTT.

This clone came up a few times. V usage is TRBV14 and J usage is TRBJ1-1, with 8 bases aligning to TRBD1. The ends lost 1 base at V and 4 bases at J; junction bases unmatched: 5. This CDR3 has 15 amino acids. In germline, CDR1 is SGHDN, CDR2 FVKESK. The chain's CDR3 is CASSQARQGSTEAFF. CDR3 sequence (DNA): TGTGCCAGCAGCCAAGCTCGACAGGGGAGCACTGAAGCTTTCTTT.